The 11 T cell receptor beta chains below come from one sample, sequenced in a study of cytomegalovirus exposure and HLA in healthy donors listed by TCRdb under 2017. The method behind the library was the immunoSEQ multiplex PCR assay. The multiplex PCR relied on a mix of 60 forward primers for TCR Vbeta segments and 13 reverse primers for TCR Jbeta segments. Entries here come from immuneACCESS through TCRdb and include only in-frame sequences with V and J called. Some clones fail to appear in such tables; in the studies checked, an unresolved V gene covers under half of the shortfall, and the cause of the remainder is unknown. The sample table holds 150,000 to 200,000 clones, of which approximately 70% were seen once. The top ten hold approximately 7.1% of the sample. Specimen: PBMCs. The source of these receptors is a middle-aged man in good health and CMV-seropositive.

The chain joins TRBV5-4 to TRBJ2-5; tentative D call: TRBD2 (7 bases). The CDR3 spans 14 residues. Germline-derived CDR1 and CDR2 are SGHNT and YYREEE (reference sequence). The germline V and J ends were trimmed by 9 bases and 7 bases, with 22 bases remaining between them. The CDR3 loop is CATNMGGGQGTQYF. The CDR3 DNA reads as TGTGCCACCAACATGGGCGGGGGCCAGGGGACCCAGTACTTC.

This chain connects TRBV4-3 to TRBJ2-7; possibly TRBD2 for D (5 bases). From germline, CDR1 is LGHNA and CDR2 YSLEER. The V end was cut by 4 bases, the J end by 6 bases, with 16 bases between. The CDR3 totals 14 residues. The CDR3 sequence is CASSPDGERSEQYF. DNA of the CDR3: TGCGCCAGCAGCCCAGATGGGGAGCGTAGCGAGCAGTACTTC.

The V gene is TRBV10-3, the J gene TRBJ2-2; 12 bases map to TRBD2. J lost 2 bases, V lost 4 bases, and 5 bases had no gene match. CDR3 length equals 17 residues. Germline V CDR1 and CDR2: ENHRY, SYGVKD. The CDR3 bases are TGTGCCATCAGTGCTCCTAGCGGGGGGGGTAACACCGGGGAGCTGTTTTTT. Translating it yields CAISAPSGGGNTGELFF.

V and J are TRBV7-9 and TRBJ2-3; the match to TRBD2 covers 10 bases. Germline assignment: CDR1 SEHNR and CDR2 FQNEAQ (reference sequence). The CDR3 has 14 amino acids. The V and J ends lost 5 bases and 3 bases, in that order; junction bases with no gene match: 2. The CDR3 sequence: CASSERGGTDTQYF. CDR3 nucleotide sequence: TGTGCCAGCAGCGAGCGGGGGGGTACAGATACGCAGTATTTT.

A few counts support this clone. The junction departs from the called germline gene at one end, perhaps through a read error. The chain couples TRBV7-9 to TRBJ1-3; D possibly corresponds to TRBD1 (5 bases). Germline-derived CDR1 and CDR2 are SEHNR and FQNEAQ (reference sequence). This CDR3 spans 17 amino acids. CDR3 residues: CSSSLRGSGVAGNTIYF. Here the CDR3 DNA reads TGTTCCAGCAGCTTACGAGGGTCGGGGGTTGCTGGAAACACCATATATTTT. Full variable domain (outside the CDR3, taken from reference TRBV7-9 and TRBJ1-3): DTGVSQNPRHKITKRGQNVTFRCDPISEHNRLYWYRQTLGQGPEFLTYFQNEAQLEKSRLLSDRFSAERPKGSFSTLEIQRTEQGDSAMYLCSSSLRGSGVAGNTIYFGEGSWLTVV.

Here the CDR3 reads CASSPLYGLRETQYF. The CDR3 nucleotides read TGTGCCAGCTCACCACTTTATGGTTTGCGGGAGACCCAGTACTTC. This rearrangement joins TRBV18 to TRBJ2-5; the D is unclear. Trimming removed 1 base at V and 5 bases at J, with 14 bases between. The CDR3 length is 15 residues. Germline lookup yields CDR1 KGHSH and CDR2 LQKENI.

This clone appeared a few times. V is TRBV11-1 and J is TRBJ2-7; a weak D match, TRBD1 (6 bases). This CDR3 is 16 amino acids long. Germline V gives CDR1 SGHAT, CDR2 FQDESV (reference sequence). Deletions cut 5 bases from V and 3 bases from J, with 20 bases between. The chain's CDR3 is CASSASGTGHSYEQYF. The DNA for the CDR3 is TGTGCCAGCAGCGCCTCCGGAACAGGGCACAGCTACGAGCAGTACTTC. Full variable domain (outside the CDR3, taken from reference TRBV11-1 and TRBJ2-7): EAEVAQSPRYKITEKSQAVAFWCDPISGHATLYWYRQILGQGPELLVQFQDESVVDDSQLPKDRFSAERLKGVDSTLKIQPAELGDSAMYLCASSASGTGHSYEQYFGPGTRLTVT.

The chain links TRBV29-1 to TRBJ1-2; 12 bases align to TRBD1. CDR1 is SQVTM, CDR2 ANQGSEA, per germline. Trimming cost V 7 bases and J 6 bases; bases outside gene matches: 6. There are 13 residues in the CDR3. The CDR3 protein is CSGQGQGANGYTF. The CDR3 nucleotides are TGCAGCGGGCAGGGACAGGGGGCAAATGGCTACACCTTC.

The rearrangement uses TRBV9 and TRBJ1-1; TRBD1 matches 10 bases. The V gene's germline CDR1 is SGDLS and CDR2 YYNGEE. The V segment lost 0 bases and the J segment 5 bases; nucleotides outside the gene matches: 4. The CDR3 is made up of 15 amino acids. Written as DNA, the CDR3 is TGTGCCAGCAGCGTAGCTCCGGACAGGGGGACTGAAGCTTTCTTT. Its translation is CASSVAPDRGTEAFF. The full variable domain, its missing parts supplied by reference TRBV9 and TRBJ1-1, is DSGVTQTPKHLITATGQRVTLRCSPRSGDLSVYWYQQSLDQGLQFLIQYYNGEERAKGNILERFSAQQFPDLHSELNLSSLELGDSALYFCASSVAPDRGTEAFFGQGTRLTVV.

J is TRBJ1-5 and V is TRBV29-1; D gene unclear. Germline loops: CDR1 SQVTM, CDR2 ANQGSEA. The CDR3 consists of 13 residues. V was clipped by 2 bases and J by 0 bases, with 5 bases between them. Written as DNA, the CDR3 is TGCAGCGTTGAAACAAATAGCAATCAGCCCCAGCATTTT. Residues: CSVETNSNQPQHF.

V usage is TRBV4-3 and J usage is TRBJ1-2; 7 nucleotides align to TRBD1. CDR1 is LGHNA and CDR2 is YSLEER in the germline V gene. V was pared by 4 bases and J by 0 bases, with 5 bases of the junction left unmatched. The CDR3 contains 15 residues. DNA of the CDR3: TGCGCCAGCAGCCCGGAGACAGGGACTAACTATGGCTACACCTTC. Translated, it gives CASSPETGTNYGYTF.